This T cell receptor (beta chain) originates from a study of blood T cells in healthy people across ages (dated by TCRdb to the mid-2010s). About the full investigation: Template switching captured roughly one uniquely barcoded TCR beta cDNA molecule per two T cells in model experiments. For two donors (one aged 18 to 29 and one aged 80 or older), the study analyzed two additional independent replicas of 1 million unique cDNA reads from the same blood draw. The donors were split into four age groups: young (average around 15 years), middle-aged (over 35), aged (62) and long-lived (82). Age-related changes in TCR beta repertoire diversity were measured in the study by deep sequencing normalized with unique cDNA molecular identifiers. To avoid experimental bias, donors of different ages were randomly spread across the sequencing lanes. On the study overall, not on this receptor specifically: The CMV infection status of donors was not known, potentially confounding age-related changes in expanded clonotypes. Observed TCR beta diversity correlated strongly with the percentage of naive T cells measured by flow cytometry. Total diversity estimates from one million sequenced T cells were considered lower bounds and underestimates. The long-lived group showed more naive CD4+ T cells, fewer expanded clones and increased TCR diversity than the aged group, suggesting age selection. Because profiling used bulk unsorted PBMCs, naive and antigen-experienced compartments could not be compared conclusively. Observed TCR beta diversity per million T cells fell roughly linearly with age, and a significant reduction was already apparent by age roughly 40.

The germline V gene specifies LGHNA as CDR1 and YSLEER as CDR2. Measured from the cysteine to the phenylalanine, the CDR3 is 14 residues long. Here the CDR3 DNA is all that survives: 42 bases in frame from base 1. Donors were 39 systemically healthy Caucasian individuals from Russia aged 6 to 90 years. Each donor gave roughly 9 milliliters of peripheral blood, drawn into EDTA-treated Vacutainer tubes. Ficoll-Paque density-gradient centrifugation was used to isolate PBMCs, with at least 6.5 million per sample. Total RNA was extracted from PBMCs with Trizol reagent, with at least 6 micrograms obtained per sample. Naive CD45RAhigh/CD27high T cell percentages were measured by flow cytometry on a PBMC aliquot from every donor. The sample holds many counts of this clonotype. There is no known antigen for this receptor. The junction and the germline gene differ at one end; a read error may be behind it. Library preparation used 5' RACE. A second PCR of about 6 to 11 cycles was run with a J-beta primer mix and a sample-barcoded 5' primer. A template-switch 5' adaptor carrying 12 random nucleotides introduced a unique molecular identifier onto each TCR beta cDNA molecule. Each sample yielded at least 3 million CDR3-containing paired-end reads. First-strand cDNA synthesis was performed from all RNA using the Mint cDNA synthesis kit, with priming by a TRBC-specific oligonucleotide. Following uracil-DNA glycosylase treatment, all cDNA underwent a first 18-cycle PCR with the universal primers M1SS and BC2_uni_R. As for the original processing: For normalization, 1 million high-quality reads, each with a distinct molecular identifier, were randomly selected from each sample. Reads sharing molecular identifiers were discarded rather than binned into consensus sequences. MiTCR, with a Q25 quality threshold and the strictest error-elimination algorithm, was used for CDR3 identification, clonotype clustering and error correction. A nonparametric unseen species model with Euler transformation was used to estimate a lower bound on total TCR beta diversity. Starting from the raw public reads, TCRdb applied fastp trimming at Q25, assembled clones with MiXCR and retained in-frame beta chains. Each entry is one CDR3 protein sequence, shown with its most common DNA and genes. It is TCRdb's table, rather than the study itself, that gives the V and J calls and clone size. Counted in this sample were around 1,900,000 distinct CDR3 sequences; about two fifths of them appeared once. The ten largest clonotypes hold approximately 22% of the sample.

Sequenced: blood. This clonotype was sampled from a human donor in good health. The chain couples TRBV4-3 to TRBJ1-2, with 8 junctional bases fitting TRBD1. This receptor carries the CDR3 CASSQDRGGYGYTF. In nucleotide form, the sequence is TGTGCCAGCAGCCAAGACAGGGGAGGCTATGGCTACACCTTC.